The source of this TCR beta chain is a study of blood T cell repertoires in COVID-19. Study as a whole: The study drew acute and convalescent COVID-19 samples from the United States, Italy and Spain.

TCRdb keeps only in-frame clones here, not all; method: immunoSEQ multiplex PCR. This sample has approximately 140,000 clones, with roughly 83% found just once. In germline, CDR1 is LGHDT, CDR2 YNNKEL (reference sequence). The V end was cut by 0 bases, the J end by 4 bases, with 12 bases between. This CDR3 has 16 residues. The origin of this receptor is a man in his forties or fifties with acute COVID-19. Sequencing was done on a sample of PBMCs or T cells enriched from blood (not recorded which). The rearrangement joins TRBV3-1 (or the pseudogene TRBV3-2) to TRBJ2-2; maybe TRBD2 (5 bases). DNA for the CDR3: TGTGCCAGCAGCCAAGATCCGGGAACCTTCACCGGGGAGCTGTTTTTT. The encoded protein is CASSQDPGTFTGELFF.